This T cell receptor beta chain was recovered during a study of cytomegalovirus exposure and HLA in healthy donors. CDR1 and CDR2 (germline): SGHTA, FQGNSA. V shed 1 base and J 4 bases; nucleotides not matched to a gene: 5. The CDR3 loop spans 18 amino acids. Repertoires were generated with immunoSEQ multiplex PCR, while TCRdb's copy carries only in-frame clones and drops some. The sample contains about 47,000 clones, 90% to 95% of which appear only once. Sequencing input: PBMCs. This TCR derives from a man aged 18 to 29 in good health and CMV-seronegative. The chain employs TRBV7-2 and TRBJ2-1, with 15 bases that match TRBD2. The CDR3 region has the DNA TGTGCCAGCAGCTTAGAGGGGACTAGCGGGAGGTTTTACAATGAGCAGTTCTTC. Encoded protein: CASSLEGTSGRFYNEQFF.